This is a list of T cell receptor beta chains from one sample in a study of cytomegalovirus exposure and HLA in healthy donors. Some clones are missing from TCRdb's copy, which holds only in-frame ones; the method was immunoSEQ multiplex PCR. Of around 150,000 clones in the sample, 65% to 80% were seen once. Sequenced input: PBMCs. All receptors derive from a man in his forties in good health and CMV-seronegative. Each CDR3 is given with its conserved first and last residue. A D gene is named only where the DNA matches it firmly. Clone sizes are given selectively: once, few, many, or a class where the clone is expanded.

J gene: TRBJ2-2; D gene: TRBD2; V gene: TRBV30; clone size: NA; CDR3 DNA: TGTGCCTGGAGTGCTAGACTAGCGGGAGGGCCCACCGGGGAGCTGTTTTTT; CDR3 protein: CAWSARLAGGPTGELFF
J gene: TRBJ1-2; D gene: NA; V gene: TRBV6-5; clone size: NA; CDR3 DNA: TGTGCCAGCAGTTACTCTGGACAGTACTATGGCTACACCTTC; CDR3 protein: CASSYSGQYYGYTF
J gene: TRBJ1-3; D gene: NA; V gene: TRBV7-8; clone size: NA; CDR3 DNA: TGTGCCAGCAGCTCTCTACAGGGTTTTGGAAACACCATATATTTT; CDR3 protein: CASSSLQGFGNTIYF
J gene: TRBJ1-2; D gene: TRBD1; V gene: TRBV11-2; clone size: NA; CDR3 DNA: TGTGCCAGCAGGCAAATGGATTCGACAGGGAACTATGGCTACACCTTC; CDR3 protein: CASRQMDSTGNYGYTF
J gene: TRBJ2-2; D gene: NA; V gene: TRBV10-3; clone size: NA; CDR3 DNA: TGTGCCATCACCGGATACTCGGGCGGGGAGCTGTTTTTT; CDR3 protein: CAITGYSGGELFF
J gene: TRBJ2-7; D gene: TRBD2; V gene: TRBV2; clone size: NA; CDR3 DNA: TGTGCCAGCAGTGAATCCGCTAGCGGATATTACGAGCAGTACTTC; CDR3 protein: CASSESASGYYEQYF
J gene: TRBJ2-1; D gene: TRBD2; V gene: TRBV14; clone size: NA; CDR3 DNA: TGTGCCAGCAGCCCCACCTGGACTAGCGGGATAGAGGAGCAGTTCTTC; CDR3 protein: CASSPTWTSGIEEQFF
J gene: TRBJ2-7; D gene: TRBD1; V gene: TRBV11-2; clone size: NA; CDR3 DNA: TGTGCCAGCAGCCCCCGACAGGGTTTCGCCGAGCAGTACTTC; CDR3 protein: CASSPRQGFAEQYF
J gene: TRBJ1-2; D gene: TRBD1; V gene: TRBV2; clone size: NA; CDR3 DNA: TGTGCCAGCAGTATTCGACAGGGGGCGGAGTATGGCTACACCTTC; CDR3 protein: CASSIRQGAEYGYTF
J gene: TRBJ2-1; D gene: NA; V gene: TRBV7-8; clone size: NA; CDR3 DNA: TGTGCCAGCAGTTTTGCCGGGACTTACAATGAGCAGTTCTTC; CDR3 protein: CASSFAGTYNEQFF
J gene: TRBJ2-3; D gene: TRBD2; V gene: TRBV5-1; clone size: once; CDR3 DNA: TGCGCCAGCAGCCGTACGGGTAGCGGGGGGGAGAATACGCAGTATTTT; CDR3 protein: CASSRTGSGGENTQYF
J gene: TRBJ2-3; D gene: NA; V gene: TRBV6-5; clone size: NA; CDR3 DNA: TGTGCCAGCAGTTACTCGCGGCGGCAGTTCACAGATACGCAGTATTTT; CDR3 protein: CASSYSRRQFTDTQYF
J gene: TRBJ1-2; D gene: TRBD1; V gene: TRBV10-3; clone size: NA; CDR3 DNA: TGTGCCATCAGCAACTCCGGGACAGGGGATTACTATGGCTACACCTTC; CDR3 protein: CAISNSGTGDYYGYTF
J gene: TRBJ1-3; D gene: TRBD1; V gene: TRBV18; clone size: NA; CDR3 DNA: TGTGCCAGCTCCCCCAAGGGGCCCGGACAGGAGTACTCTGGAAACACCATATATTTT; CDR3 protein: CASSPKGPGQEYSGNTIYF